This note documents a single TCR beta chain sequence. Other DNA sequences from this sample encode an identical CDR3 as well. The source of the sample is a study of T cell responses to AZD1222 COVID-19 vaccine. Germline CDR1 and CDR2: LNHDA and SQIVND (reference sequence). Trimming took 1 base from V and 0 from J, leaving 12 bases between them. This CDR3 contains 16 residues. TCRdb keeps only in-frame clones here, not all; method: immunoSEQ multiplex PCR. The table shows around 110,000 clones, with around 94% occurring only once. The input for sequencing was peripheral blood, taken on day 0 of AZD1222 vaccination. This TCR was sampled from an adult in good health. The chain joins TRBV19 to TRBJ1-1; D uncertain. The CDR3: CASSIVREGLNTEAFF. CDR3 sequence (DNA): TGTGCCAGTAGTATAGTCCGGGAAGGCTTGAACACTGAAGCTTTCTTT.